A selection of T cell receptor beta chains follows, all from one sample in a study of T cell responses to AZD1222 COVID-19 vaccine. Using immunoSEQ multiplex PCR, the repertoire was profiled, and TCRdb retains in-frame clones only, with some absent. The sample records about 150,000 clones, around 90% being singletons. This sample comprised peripheral blood, obtained on day 0 of AZD1222 vaccination. Source of these receptors: an adult in good health. The CDR3 runs from the conserved cysteine through the conserved F or W. D genes are given only for firm matches. Clone size appears in some rows only: once, few, many, or a class for an expanded clone.

TGCGCCAGCAGCCAAGGTCGCGCCTACAATGAGCAGTTCTTC,CASSQGRAYNEQFF,NA,TRBV4-3,NA,TRBJ2-1
TGTGCCACCCTTAAAGGTGGGACAGGGAACCCTAGCTCCTACGAGCAGTACTTC,CATLKGGTGNPSSYEQYF,NA,TRBV21-1,NA,TRBJ2-7
TGTGCCAGCAGTGACCACGGACTAGCGGGAGGGTCCTACGAGCAGTACTTC,CASSDHGLAGGSYEQYF,TRBD2,TRBV2,once,TRBJ2-7
TGCGCCAGCAGCTGGAGGGGGAACACTGAAGCTTTCTTT,CASSWRGNTEAFF,NA,TRBV5-1,once,TRBJ1-1
TGTGCCAGCAGCTACAGACTAGCGGGGCAAGATACGCAGTATTTT,CASSYRLAGQDTQYF,TRBD2,TRBV5-6,few,TRBJ2-3
TGTGCCAGCAGCTTAGCAAGGGCCCGGTATGGCTACACCTTC,CASSLARARYGYTF,NA,TRBV7-2,few,TRBJ1-2
TGTGCCAGCAGTCCGGGACAGGCTTACAATGAGCAGTTCTTC,CASSPGQAYNEQFF,TRBD1,TRBV27,NA,TRBJ2-1
TGTGCCATCAGAGCCTCCGAGAGGGTAGATGGCTACACCTTC,CAIRASERVDGYTF,NA,TRBV10-3,NA,TRBJ1-2
TGTGCCAGCAGCCCCCGGACAGGAGCGAACTATGGCTACACCTTC,CASSPRTGANYGYTF,TRBD1,TRBV7-8,once,TRBJ1-2
TGTGCCAGCAGATCCGAACAAGAGACCCAGTACTTC,CASRSEQETQYF,NA,TRBV2,NA,TRBJ2-5
TGTGCCAGCAGCTTTTCCCCTGCATACAATGAGCAGTTCTTC,CASSFSPAYNEQFF,NA,TRBV7-3,NA,TRBJ2-1
TGTGCCAGCAGTTTAGGGGGTAGATATGGCTACACCTTC,CASSLGGRYGYTF,NA,TRBV27,NA,TRBJ1-2
TGTGCCAGCAGGCGACAGGAATCACCCCTCCACTTT,CASRRQESPLHF,NA,TRBV6-5,NA,TRBJ1-6
TGTGCCAGTATGGCAGGGAGAGGTTGGGGCTACACCTTC,CASMAGRGWGYTF,NA,TRBV19,NA,TRBJ1-2
TGTGCCAGCAGCTTTCCCCATGGTTCGCATGAGCAGCTCTTC,CASSFPHGSHEQLF,NA,TRBV12-1,NA,TRBJ2-1
TGTGCCAGCAGCTTATGGGGGATTGACTACGAGCAGTACTTC,CASSLWGIDYEQYF,NA,TRBV7-2,NA,TRBJ2-7
TGTGCCAGCAGCTTAGACACCACAGATACGCAGTATTTT,CASSLDTTDTQYF,NA,TRBV5-5,NA,TRBJ2-3
TGTGCCAGCAGTTACCGCGACAGGGGACCTGAAGCTTTCTTT,CASSYRDRGPEAFF,TRBD1,TRBV6-6,NA,TRBJ1-1
TGTGCCAGCAGCCAAGTAAGGGGCGAGCGTGATGGCTACACCTTC,CASSQVRGERDGYTF,NA,TRBV14,NA,TRBJ1-2
TGTGCCAGTAGTAGGGTAGGGCTAGAGCAGTTCTTC,CASSRVGLEQFF,NA,TRBV19,NA,TRBJ2-1
TGTGCCAGCAGCTCCCGACAGGGTGCTAATTCACCCCTCCACTTT,CASSSRQGANSPLHF,TRBD1,TRBV11-3,NA,TRBJ1-6
TGTGCCAGTACGGTGATGGGGGGCTTGACCGGGGAGCTGTTTTTT,CASTVMGGLTGELFF,NA,TRBV19,NA,TRBJ2-2
TGTGCCAGCAGCTTAGATCGATCGGATACGCAGTATTTT,CASSLDRSDTQYF,NA,TRBV11-2,NA,TRBJ2-3
TGTGCCAGTAGTACGAGGGGACCGCCCCAAATCTATGGCTACACCTTC,CASSTRGPPQIYGYTF,NA,TRBV19,NA,TRBJ1-2
TGTGCCAGCCGTAGACAGGGGACCACCGGGGAGCTGTTTTTT,CASRRQGTTGELFF,TRBD1,TRBV5-6,NA,TRBJ2-2
TGTGCCAGCAGTTACGGCCAGGGGAACACTGAAGCTTTCTTT,CASSYGQGNTEAFF,NA,TRBV6-2/TRBV6-3,once,TRBJ1-1
TGTGCCAGCAGCTTAGGGCGGGAGGGCCTCTACAATGAGCAGTTCTTC,CASSLGREGLYNEQFF,TRBD2,TRBV11-2,NA,TRBJ2-1
TGTGCCAGCAGCTCGACAGGGTACCCTAAAGCTTTCTTT,CASSSTGYPKAFF,TRBD1,TRBV7-9,NA,TRBJ1-1
TGTGCCAGCAGCTCGACAGTTAACACTGAAGCTTTCTTT,CASSSTVNTEAFF,NA,TRBV5-5,few,TRBJ1-1
TGTGCCAGCAGCCCCGGGACCGTGTCCTACGAGCAGTACTTC,CASSPGTVSYEQYF,NA,TRBV7-3,NA,TRBJ2-7
TGTGCCAGCAGCTTAGAGCCTATATTGGGAAACTACAATGAGCAGTTCTTC,CASSLEPILGNYNEQFF,NA,TRBV11-3,NA,TRBJ2-1
TGTGCCAGCAGCCGGGGGACAGGCCTGAGCTCCTATAATTCACCCCTCCACTTT,CASSRGTGLSSYNSPLHF,TRBD1,TRBV5-6,NA,TRBJ1-6
TGTGCCAGCAGCTTATGGCCCGGGGCCTACAATGAGCAGTTCTTC,CASSLWPGAYNEQFF,NA,TRBV7-3,NA,TRBJ2-1
TGTGCCAGCAGGGAGGGAGGAAAGTACGAGCAGTACTTC,CASREGGKYEQYF,NA,TRBV28,NA,TRBJ2-7
TGTGCCACCAGTGAGGATGCGAACACCGGGGAGCTGTTTTTT,CATSEDANTGELFF,NA,TRBV24-1,NA,TRBJ2-2
TGTGCCAGCAGCCTGGACGGGTCCTACGAGCAGTACTTC,CASSLDGSYEQYF,NA,TRBV6-5,NA,TRBJ2-7
TGTGCCAGCAGCTCCGGTAGGGTACAGAACACTGAAGCTTTCTTT,CASSSGRVQNTEAFF,NA,TRBV6-5,NA,TRBJ1-1
TGTGCTAGTGGTTTTGGAGGGACCAACTATGGCTACACCTTC,CASGFGGTNYGYTF,NA,TRBV12-5,NA,TRBJ1-2
TGTGCCAGCAGCTTAGGATCGGACAGTTCCTTCAGGTTCTTC,CASSLGSDSSFRFF,NA,TRBV7-2,few,TRBJ2-1
TGTGCCAGCAGCTTTCAAGAAGCCTACGAGCAGTACTTC,CASSFQEAYEQYF,NA,TRBV11-1,NA,TRBJ2-7
TGTGCCAGCAGCTTAGAGTGGTTCGGTCGTTATGGCTACACCTTC,CASSLEWFGRYGYTF,NA,TRBV11-3,NA,TRBJ1-2
TGCGCCAGCAGCCATGGGGATGGAAGATCCTACAATGAGCAGTTCTTC,CASSHGDGRSYNEQFF,NA,TRBV4-3,NA,TRBJ2-1